This entry features one TCR beta chain sequence. In the authors' workflow: Amplification from reference gene primers served as the basis for estimated nucleated cell counts. Repertoires were generated with immunoSEQ multiplex PCR, while TCRdb's copy carries only in-frame clones and drops some. V and J calls and clone size are copied from that table; D and trimming were computed from the DNA. This sample has about 94,000 clones, with around nine tenths found just once. These data are taken from a study of blood T cell repertoires in COVID-19. Study in general: Sites across the United States, Italy and Spain contributed samples from acute and convalescent COVID-19. Sources were T cells, B-cell-depleted T cells, or PBMCs; the material itself was cDNA or gDNA.

Germline V lookup: CDR1 GTSNPN, CDR2 SVGIG (reference sequence). CDR3 length equals 15 residues. V shed 0 bases, J shed 6 bases, and the junction held 8 bases outside the gene matches. This clonotype originated in a woman of 80 years or more with acute or convalescent COVID-19. Sequencing input: peripheral blood. The chain carries TRBV30 and TRBJ1-1, with TRBD1 matching 9 bases. The CDR3 DNA reads as TGTGCCTGGAGTGTACGGAACAGGGGGCTATCTGAAGCTTTCTTT. This translates into CAWSVRNRGLSEAFF.